This T cell receptor (beta chain) was recovered during a study of OX40 agonist ivuxolimab in advanced cancers. CDR3 size: 14 residues. V was clipped by 7 bases and J by 0 bases, with 11 bases between them. Germline V gene sequence: CDR1 LNHDA, CDR2 SQIVND (reference sequence). The data were produced by immunoSEQ multiplex PCR, yet TCRdb's version contains in-frame clones alone and is incomplete. The profile covers some 70,000 clones, with approximately 90% appearing a single time and around 2.3% taken by the ten largest. The J gene is TRBJ2-3, the V gene TRBV19; a weak D match, TRBD2 (6 bases). Sample: CD4+ or CD8+ T cells sorted from blood, taken in a trial of the OX40 agonist ivuxolimab. The receptor was derived from an adult with an advanced solid tumor such as melanoma, head and neck, liver or kidney cancer. CDR3 nucleotide sequence: TGTGCCAGTAAGAGGGAGGCTAGCACAGATACGCAGTATTTT. Residues: CASKREASTDTQYF. Using reference TRBV19 and TRBJ2-3 for the parts outside the CDR3, the full variable domain is DGGITQSPKYLFRKEGQNVTLSCEQNLNHDAMYWYRQDPGQGLRLIYYSQIVNDFQKGDIAEGYSVSREKKESFPLTVTSAQKNPTAFYLCASKREASTDTQYFGPGTRLTVL.